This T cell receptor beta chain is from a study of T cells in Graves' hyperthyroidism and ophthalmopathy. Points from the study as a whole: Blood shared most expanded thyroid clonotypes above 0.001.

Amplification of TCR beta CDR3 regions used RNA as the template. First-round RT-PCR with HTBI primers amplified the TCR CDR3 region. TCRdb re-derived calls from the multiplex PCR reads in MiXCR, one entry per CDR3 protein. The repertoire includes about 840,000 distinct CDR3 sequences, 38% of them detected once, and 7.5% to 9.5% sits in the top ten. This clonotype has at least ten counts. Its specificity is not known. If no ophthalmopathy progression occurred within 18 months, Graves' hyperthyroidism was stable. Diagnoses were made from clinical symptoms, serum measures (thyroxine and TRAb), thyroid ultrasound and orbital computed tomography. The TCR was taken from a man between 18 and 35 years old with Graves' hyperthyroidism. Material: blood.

The CDR3: CASSGGTGAEAFF. Written as DNA, the CDR3 is TGCGCCAGCAGCGGCGGGACAGGGGCTGAAGCTTTCTTT. V gene TRBV5-1 combines with J gene TRBJ1-1; 10 positions match TRBD1. The CDR3 is made up of 13 amino acids. The germline V gene encodes CDR1 SGHRS and CDR2 YFSETQ. V dropped 4 bases and J dropped 6; count of bases not matched to a gene: 3.